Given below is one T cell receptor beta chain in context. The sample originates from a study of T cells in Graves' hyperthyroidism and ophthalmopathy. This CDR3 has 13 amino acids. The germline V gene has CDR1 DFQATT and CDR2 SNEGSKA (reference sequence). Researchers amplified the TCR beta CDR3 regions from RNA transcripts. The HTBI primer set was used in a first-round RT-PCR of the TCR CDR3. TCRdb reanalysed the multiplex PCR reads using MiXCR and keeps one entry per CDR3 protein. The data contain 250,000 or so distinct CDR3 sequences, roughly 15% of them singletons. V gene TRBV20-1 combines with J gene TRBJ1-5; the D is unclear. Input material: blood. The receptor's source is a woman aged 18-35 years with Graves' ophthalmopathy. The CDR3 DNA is TGCAGGGTTCACGACTATAGCAATCAGCCCCAGCATTTT. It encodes CRVHDYSNQPQHF.